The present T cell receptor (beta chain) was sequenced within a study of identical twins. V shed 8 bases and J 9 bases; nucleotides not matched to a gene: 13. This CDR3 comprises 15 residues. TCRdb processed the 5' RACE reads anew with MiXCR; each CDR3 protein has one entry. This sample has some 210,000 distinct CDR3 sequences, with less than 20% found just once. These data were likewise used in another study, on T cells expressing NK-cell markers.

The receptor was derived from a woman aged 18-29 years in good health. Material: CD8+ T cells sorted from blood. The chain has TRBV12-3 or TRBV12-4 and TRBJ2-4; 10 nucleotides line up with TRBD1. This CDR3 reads CASSTGTGVRVIQYF. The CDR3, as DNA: TGTGCCAGCTCCACCGGGACAGGGGTCCGGGTCATTCAGTACTTC.